A selection of T cell receptor beta chains follows, all from one sample in a study of shared clonotypes between healthy human individuals. TCRdb's copy holds only in-frame clones and misses some; the assay was immunoSEQ multiplex PCR. The data show roughly 2.1 million clones, about 93% seen once. The material sequenced was naive CD8+ T cells from PBMCs. The source is a young man in good health. Some clones in this sample may be carry-over from other donors' samples. Both conserved end residues are part of each CDR3. The order of the fields is clone size, D gene, V gene, J gene, CDR3 DNA, CDR3 protein. The D gene is left open where the match is weak. Some rows mark clone size as missing; the rest say once, few, many or name a class of expanded clone.

clone_size: -
d_call: TRBD1
v_call: TRBV6-5
j_call: TRBJ2-4
cdr3_nt: TGTGCCAGCAGTCCCGGGACAGGGGGTAACATTCAGTACTTC
cdr3_aa: CASSPGTGGNIQYF

clone_size: -
d_call: -
v_call: TRBV18
j_call: TRBJ1-2
cdr3_nt: TGTGCCAGCTCACCCTCTAGCTCGGGGGCTAACTATGGCTACACCTTC
cdr3_aa: CASSPSSSGANYGYTF

clone_size: -
d_call: -
v_call: TRBV11-2
j_call: TRBJ1-2
cdr3_nt: TGTGCCAGCAGCTACTCGGACAGATCCTATGGCTACACCTTC
cdr3_aa: CASSYSDRSYGYTF

clone_size: -
d_call: -
v_call: TRBV15
j_call: TRBJ2-7
cdr3_nt: TGTGCCACCAGCAGACCGGGGTTTTTCGACGAGCAGTACTTC
cdr3_aa: CATSRPGFFDEQYF

clone_size: -
d_call: -
v_call: TRBV6-6
j_call: TRBJ2-7
cdr3_nt: TGTGCCAGCATCCAGGGAGCGACTCACTCCTACGAGCAGTACTTC
cdr3_aa: CASIQGATHSYEQYF

clone_size: -
d_call: TRBD1
v_call: TRBV29-1
j_call: TRBJ2-2
cdr3_nt: TGCAGCGTGGGAAGGGGGACAGGGGGCAGATCGGGCACCGGGGAGCTGTTTTTT
cdr3_aa: CSVGRGTGGRSGTGELFF

clone_size: -
d_call: -
v_call: TRBV6-5
j_call: TRBJ2-1
cdr3_nt: TGTGCCAGCAGTTTTTTTGTCGGGAATGAGCAGTTCTTC
cdr3_aa: CASSFFVGNEQFF

clone_size: -
d_call: -
v_call: TRBV28
j_call: TRBJ2-7
cdr3_nt: TGTGCCAGCAGTAGGCTGATCGACGAGCAGTACTTC
cdr3_aa: CASSRLIDEQYF

clone_size: -
d_call: -
v_call: TRBV15
j_call: TRBJ2-7
cdr3_nt: TGTGCCACCAGGAGGCAGGGTGACTACGAGCAGTACTTC
cdr3_aa: CATRRQGDYEQYF

clone_size: -
d_call: -
v_call: TRBV7-6
j_call: TRBJ2-6
cdr3_nt: TGTGCCAGCAGCTTAGCCCCCGCGGGCATCTCTGGGGCCAACGTCCTGACTTTC
cdr3_aa: CASSLAPAGISGANVLTF

clone_size: -
d_call: TRBD1
v_call: TRBV28
j_call: TRBJ1-1
cdr3_nt: TGTGCCAGCCTCCTGGACAGGGGGGATGAAGCTTTCTTT
cdr3_aa: CASLLDRGDEAFF

clone_size: -
d_call: -
v_call: TRBV6-1
j_call: TRBJ2-7
cdr3_nt: TGTGCCAGCAGTGATCGGGTCTACGAGCAGTACTTC
cdr3_aa: CASSDRVYEQYF

clone_size: -
d_call: -
v_call: TRBV28
j_call: TRBJ1-5
cdr3_nt: TGTGCCAGCAGTTCCGACCTGTCGGGGGTCAGCAATCAGCCCCAGCATTTT
cdr3_aa: CASSSDLSGVSNQPQHF

clone_size: -
d_call: -
v_call: TRBV7-3
j_call: TRBJ2-1
cdr3_nt: TGTGCCAGCAGCCCCTCGGGACAAAACAATGAGCAGTTCTTC
cdr3_aa: CASSPSGQNNEQFF

clone_size: once
d_call: -
v_call: TRBV7-9
j_call: TRBJ2-3
cdr3_nt: TGTGCCAGCAGCCTGTCCGTTGGGGCGGATACGCAGTATTTT
cdr3_aa: CASSLSVGADTQYF

clone_size: -
d_call: -
v_call: TRBV6-6
j_call: TRBJ2-7
cdr3_nt: TGTGCCAGCAGTTACCTTTCGGGAGCCGCCTACGAGCAGTACTTC
cdr3_aa: CASSYLSGAAYEQYF

clone_size: -
d_call: -
v_call: TRBV9
j_call: TRBJ1-3
cdr3_nt: TGTGCCAGCAGCGTAGAAGGGGCAAGTGGAAACACCATATATTTT
cdr3_aa: CASSVEGASGNTIYF

clone_size: -
d_call: TRBD2
v_call: TRBV27
j_call: TRBJ2-7
cdr3_nt: TGTGCCAGCAGTCCCTTTGTGTCTAGCGGGAATGACTACGAGCAGTACTTC
cdr3_aa: CASSPFVSSGNDYEQYF

clone_size: -
d_call: TRBD2
v_call: TRBV7-3
j_call: TRBJ2-3
cdr3_nt: TGTGCCAGTCAGGGAGCGGGAGGGCGCACAGATACGCAGTATTTT
cdr3_aa: CASQGAGGRTDTQYF

clone_size: -
d_call: -
v_call: TRBV7-9
j_call: TRBJ2-7
cdr3_nt: TGTGCCAGCAGCTTATCCTCGGGGGATTTGGCCTACGAGCAGTACTTC
cdr3_aa: CASSLSSGDLAYEQYF

clone_size: -
d_call: -
v_call: TRBV4-3
j_call: TRBJ2-7
cdr3_nt: TGCGCCAGCAGCCAAAATATTGGGGCTTTTTACGAGCAGTACTTC
cdr3_aa: CASSQNIGAFYEQYF

clone_size: -
d_call: TRBD1
v_call: TRBV7-6
j_call: TRBJ2-2
cdr3_nt: TGTGCCAGCAGCTTGAACAGGGGTGAGACCGGGGAGCTGTTTTTT
cdr3_aa: CASSLNRGETGELFF

clone_size: -
d_call: TRBD2
v_call: TRBV7-2
j_call: TRBJ2-7
cdr3_nt: TGTGCCAGCAGCTTGATAGCGGGAGTTATTTACGAGCAGTACTTC
cdr3_aa: CASSLIAGVIYEQYF

clone_size: -
d_call: -
v_call: TRBV28
j_call: TRBJ2-1
cdr3_nt: TGTGCCAGCAGTTTGGTCGGTTCGTATGAGCAGTTCTTC
cdr3_aa: CASSLVGSYEQFF

clone_size: -
d_call: TRBD1
v_call: TRBV27
j_call: TRBJ2-1
cdr3_nt: TGTGCCAGCAGTTCAAACCGGGACAGGGGCGACAATGAGCAGTTCTTC
cdr3_aa: CASSSNRDRGDNEQFF

clone_size: -
d_call: -
v_call: TRBV4-3
j_call: TRBJ2-7
cdr3_nt: TGCGCCAGCAGCCCCGGACAGCCCACCTACGAGCAGTACTTC
cdr3_aa: CASSPGQPTYEQYF

clone_size: -
d_call: -
v_call: TRBV7-6
j_call: TRBJ1-1
cdr3_nt: TGTGCCAGCAGCCCAAGAACAGGGTTGACTGAAGCTTTCTTT
cdr3_aa: CASSPRTGLTEAFF

clone_size: -
d_call: -
v_call: TRBV27
j_call: TRBJ2-2
cdr3_nt: TGTGCCAGCAGCCCCCAGGGCCCCGGGGAGCTGTTTTTT
cdr3_aa: CASSPQGPGELFF

clone_size: -
d_call: -
v_call: TRBV25-1
j_call: TRBJ2-2
cdr3_nt: TGTGCCAGCCTAGGTTCGACGTTCACCGGGGAGCTGTTTTTT
cdr3_aa: CASLGSTFTGELFF

clone_size: -
d_call: TRBD2
v_call: TRBV6-5
j_call: TRBJ2-1
cdr3_nt: TGTGCCAGCAATACGGGAGGGCCGTACAATGAGCAGTTCTTC
cdr3_aa: CASNTGGPYNEQFF

clone_size: -
d_call: -
v_call: TRBV6-6
j_call: TRBJ2-7
cdr3_nt: TGTGCCAGCAGTTACTCGTCGGCAGAGGCCTACGAGCAGTACTTC
cdr3_aa: CASSYSSAEAYEQYF

clone_size: -
d_call: TRBD2
v_call: TRBV27
j_call: TRBJ2-5
cdr3_nt: TGTGCCAGCAGTTTGGTAGCGGGGTCAGAGACCCAGTACTTC
cdr3_aa: CASSLVAGSETQYF

clone_size: -
d_call: -
v_call: TRBV9
j_call: TRBJ2-5
cdr3_nt: TGTGCCAGCAGCGTAGGGGCCAGCCTACAAGAGACCCAGTACTTC
cdr3_aa: CASSVGASLQETQYF

clone_size: -
d_call: -
v_call: TRBV10-3
j_call: TRBJ2-7
cdr3_nt: TGTGCCATCATGCGCTTCCGTGACGGCGCCTACGAGCAGTACTTC
cdr3_aa: CAIMRFRDGAYEQYF

clone_size: -
d_call: -
v_call: TRBV7-9
j_call: TRBJ2-7
cdr3_nt: TGTGCCAGCAGCACATCGGGACGTGGCGAGCAGTACTTC
cdr3_aa: CASSTSGRGEQYF

clone_size: -
d_call: TRBD2
v_call: TRBV19
j_call: TRBJ2-2
cdr3_nt: TGTGCCAGTAGTATACTAGCGGGAGAGACGGTTCCCGGGGAGCTGTTTTTT
cdr3_aa: CASSILAGETVPGELFF

clone_size: -
d_call: TRBD2
v_call: TRBV4-3
j_call: TRBJ2-3
cdr3_nt: TGCGCCAGCAGCCCGGGACTAGCGGGTTCAGATACGCAGTATTTT
cdr3_aa: CASSPGLAGSDTQYF

clone_size: -
d_call: TRBD1
v_call: TRBV7-9
j_call: TRBJ1-1
cdr3_nt: TGTGCCAGCAGCATCCGGGACAGGAGATTTACAGGGGCAGGCACTGAAGCTTTCTTT
cdr3_aa: CASSIRDRRFTGAGTEAFF

clone_size: -
d_call: -
v_call: TRBV7-9
j_call: TRBJ2-7
cdr3_nt: TGTGCCAGCAGCCCCCAGTACGAGCAGTACTTC
cdr3_aa: CASSPQYEQYF

clone_size: few
d_call: TRBD1
v_call: TRBV28
j_call: TRBJ1-5
cdr3_nt: TGTGCCAGCAGTTTGACAGGGGGCAATCAGCCCCAGCATTTT
cdr3_aa: CASSLTGGNQPQHF

clone_size: once
d_call: -
v_call: TRBV5-8
j_call: TRBJ1-5
cdr3_nt: TGTGCCAGCTGCGATCCGACGGAAAGCAATCAGCCCCAGCATTTT
cdr3_aa: CASCDPTESNQPQHF

clone_size: -
d_call: TRBD1
v_call: TRBV19
j_call: TRBJ2-3
cdr3_nt: TGTGCCACCCGGGACAGGGGTTCCACAGATACGCAGTATTTT
cdr3_aa: CATRDRGSTDTQYF